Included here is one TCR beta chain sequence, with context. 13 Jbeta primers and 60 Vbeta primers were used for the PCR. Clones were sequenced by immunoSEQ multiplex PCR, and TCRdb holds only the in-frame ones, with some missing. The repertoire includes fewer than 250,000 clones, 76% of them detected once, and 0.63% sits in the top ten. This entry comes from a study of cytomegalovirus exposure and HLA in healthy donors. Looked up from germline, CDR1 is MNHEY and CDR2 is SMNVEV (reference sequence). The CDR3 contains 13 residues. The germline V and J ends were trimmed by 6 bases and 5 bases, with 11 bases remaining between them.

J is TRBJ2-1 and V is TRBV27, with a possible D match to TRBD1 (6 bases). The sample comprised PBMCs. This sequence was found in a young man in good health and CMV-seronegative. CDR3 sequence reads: CASRPTGNNEQFF. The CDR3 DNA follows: TGTGCCAGCAGGCCAACAGGGAACAATGAGCAGTTCTTC.